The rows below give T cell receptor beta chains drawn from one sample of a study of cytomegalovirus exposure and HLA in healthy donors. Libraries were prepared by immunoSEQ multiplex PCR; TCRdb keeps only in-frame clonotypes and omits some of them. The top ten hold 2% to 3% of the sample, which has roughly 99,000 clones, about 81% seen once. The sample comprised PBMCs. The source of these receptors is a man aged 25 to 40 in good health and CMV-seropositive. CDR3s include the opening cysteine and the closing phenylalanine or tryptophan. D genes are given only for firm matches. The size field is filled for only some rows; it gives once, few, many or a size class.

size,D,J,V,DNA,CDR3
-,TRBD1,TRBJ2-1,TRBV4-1,TGCGCCAGCAGCCATCCGCGTAGCCCTAACACAGGGGTGTCCTACAATGAGCAGTTCTTC,CASSHPRSPNTGVSYNEQFF
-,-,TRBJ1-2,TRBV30,TGTGCCTGGACAAGCCCAGGGTTTGGCTACACCTTC,CAWTSPGFGYTF
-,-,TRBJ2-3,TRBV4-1,TGCGCCAGCAGCCAAGATGAGGCTACGCAGTATTTT,CASSQDEATQYF
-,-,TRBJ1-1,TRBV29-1,TGCAGCGCTAGGGGTGGCAGTTATTTGGGGACTGAAGCTTTCTTT,CSARGGSYLGTEAFF
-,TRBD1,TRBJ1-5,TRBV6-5,TGTGCCAGCAGTGGGACAGCTTATAGCAATCAGCCCCAGCATTTT,CASSGTAYSNQPQHF
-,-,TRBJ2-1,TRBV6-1,TGTGCCAGCAGTTCACCGGGCAATGAGCAGTTCTTC,CASSSPGNEQFF
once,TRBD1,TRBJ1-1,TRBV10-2,TGCGCCACCAGGACAGGATTGAACACTGAAGCTTTCTTT,CATRTGLNTEAFF
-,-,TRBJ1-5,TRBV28,TGTGCCAGCAGTTTCACAGATCAGCCCCAGCATTTT,CASSFTDQPQHF
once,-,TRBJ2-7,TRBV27,TGTGCCAGCAGTCTCACTCCCTACTCTCTAGTCGAGCAGTACTTC,CASSLTPYSLVEQYF
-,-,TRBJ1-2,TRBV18,TGTGCCAGCTCACCACCGGTGAGAGTGAGTAGCTATGGCTACACCTTC,CASSPPVRVSSYGYTF
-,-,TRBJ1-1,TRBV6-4,TGTGCCAGCAGTGATCAGGTTGGGTCTGAAGCTTTCTTT,CASSDQVGSEAFF
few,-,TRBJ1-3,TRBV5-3,TGTGCCAGAAGCCCGGGACACCTCTCTGGAAACACCATATATTTT,CARSPGHLSGNTIYF
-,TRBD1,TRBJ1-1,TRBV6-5,TGTGCCAGCAGCCGTACTCGACAGGGTGACACTGAAGCTTTCTTT,CASSRTRQGDTEAFF